The 32 T cell receptor beta chains presented below share a single source sample, sequenced in a study of vaccination and CD4 T cells after COVID-19. No antigen has been assigned to these receptors. Treatment here: roughly 11-day PBMC culture with coronavirus spike peptide pools or control peptides (ViraFEST assay). From the unexposed donor, CD4+ T cells were collected ahead of the COVID-19 pandemic (2011-2018). Cultured CD4+ T-cell DNA underwent Oncomine TCR Beta short-read sequencing. Genomic DNA was extracted from cultured CD4+ T cells. A single record per CDR3 protein comes from TCRdb applying MiXCR to the PCR reads. The sample contains roughly 11,000 distinct CDR3 sequences, 30% to 50% of which appear only once. The sequencing input was CD4+ T cells from blood, cultured in vitro. The receptors originated from a human donor in good health.

This chain joins TRBV7-9 and TRBJ1-3; 7 bases align to TRBD1. The CDR3 runs to 16 residues. V gave up 5 bases and J gave up 2 bases; unmatched junction bases: 9. The germline CDR1 and CDR2 sequences are SEHNR and FQNEAQ (reference sequence). This CDR3 is CASSRQGPVPGNTIYF. CDR3 nucleotides: TGTGCCAGCAGCCGACAGGGCCCCGTCCCTGGAAACACCATATATTTT.

This clonotype was seen only a few times. This chain uses TRBV7-2 with TRBJ1-1; the match to TRBD1 covers 8 bases. J gave up 4 bases and V 7 bases, and 8 bases lay outside the gene matches. The CDR3 is made up of 14 amino acids. In germline, CDR1 is SGHTA, CDR2 FQGNSA. The CDR3 here is CASNPTGVITEAFF. As DNA, the CDR3 is TGTGCCAGCAACCCGACAGGGGTAATCACTGAAGCTTTCTTT.

The chain links TRBV6-1 to TRBJ2-7; D might be TRBD2 (6 bases). Trimming stripped 6 bases from V and 2 bases from J, with 17 bases between. The CDR3 has 15 residues. Germline lookup yields CDR1 MNHNS and CDR2 SASEGT. The CDR3 sequence is CASSSRGGKTYEQYF. DNA for the CDR3: TGTGCCAGCAGCTCCCGTGGCGGGAAAACCTACGAGCAGTACTTC.

The rearrangement uses TRBV24-1 and TRBJ2-1; 11 bases map to TRBD2. Germline V gene lookup returns CDR1 KGHDR and CDR2 SFDVKD. V dropped 0 bases and J dropped 9; count of bases not matched to a gene: 6. This CDR3 is 16 amino acids long. CDR3 sequence reads: CATSDLRPGLAGEQFF. In DNA, the CDR3 is TGTGCCACCAGTGATTTGCGCCCAGGACTAGCGGGTGAGCAGTTCTTC.

The chain is built from TRBV24-1 and TRBJ1-1; 7 nucleotides match TRBD1. The length of the CDR3 is 14 residues. The trim removed 2 bases at V and 4 bases at J, leaving 3 bases unmatched. The germline CDR1 and CDR2 sequences are KGHDR and SFDVKD. The CDR3 loop reads CATSDSGGSTEAFF. The CDR3 DNA reads as TGTGCCACCAGTGATTCAGGGGGTAGCACTGAAGCTTTCTTT.

There are a few counts of this clonotype. The gene calls are TRBV7-8 and TRBJ1-1, with 8 positions matching TRBD1. Trimming took 6 bases from V and 5 from J; bases not matched to a gene: 17. The germline CDR1 and CDR2 sequences are SGHVS and FQNEAQ. CDR3 length: 17 residues. Here the CDR3 DNA reads TGTGCCAGCAGTCAGGGGCAGCATCAGACAGGGGTGACTGAAGCTTTCTTT. Protein sequence: CASSQGQHQTGVTEAFF.

V usage is TRBV6-1 and J usage is TRBJ1-1; 7 bases are shared with TRBD1. Germline CDR1 MNHNS, CDR2 SASEGT. V lost 4 bases and J lost 4; bases outside the gene matches: 12. The CDR3 spans 16 residues. CDR3 coding DNA: TGTGCCAGCAGTGCGAAAAGACAGGGTTGGGCCACTGAAGCTTTCTTT. This sequence encodes CASSAKRQGWATEAFF.

This clonotype was seen more than once but under ten times. The CDR3 DNA reads as TGCAGTGCCAGAATAGCGGGAGGGCAATCCGGGGAGCTGTTTTTT. Its protein is CSARIAGGQSGELFF. The V call is TRBV20-1, the J call TRBJ2-2, with TRBD2 matching 11 bases. This CDR3 has 15 residues. Trimming at V came to 6 bases and at J to 6 bases, leaving 9 bases not matched to a gene. In germline, CDR1 is DFQATT, CDR2 SNEGSKA (reference sequence).

This clonotype was detected only a few times. The chain carries TRBV10-3 and TRBJ1-6, with a tentative D call TRBD1 (6 bases). This CDR3 is built from 16 residues. Germline CDR1 is ENHRY and CDR2 is SYGVKD. Trimming pared 2 bases from V and 4 bases from J, leaving 12 bases between. The CDR3 DNA follows: TGTGCCATCAGTGAGGACGGACAGACATATAATTCACCCCTCCACTTT. Translation: CAISEDGQTYNSPLHF.

This clonotype was observed a handful of times. The chain joins TRBV19 to TRBJ1-6, with D possibly matching TRBD1 (6 bases). V was pared by 5 bases and J by 9 bases, with 8 bases between. From germline, CDR1 is LNHDA and CDR2 SQIVND (reference sequence). This CDR3 contains 12 residues. CDR3 in DNA: TGTGCCAGTAGTCAGGGGACTTCACCCCTCCACTTT. Translating gives CASSQGTSPLHF.

The V gene is TRBV6-1, the J gene TRBJ2-2; 7 nucleotides agree with TRBD1. V gave up 5 bases and J gave up 4 bases; unmatched junction bases: 7. Per the germline V gene, CDR1 is MNHNS and CDR2 is SASEGT. The CDR3 spans 15 residues. This chain's CDR3 is CASSLTGKGTGELFF. The CDR3 DNA follows: TGTGCCAGCAGTCTGACAGGGAAAGGCACCGGGGAGCTGTTTTTT.

This clonotype was seen a few times. The chain joins TRBV18 to TRBJ1-1; D call uncertain. Per germline, CDR1 KGHSH and CDR2 LQKENI. This CDR3 is built from 15 residues. The V gene lost 2 bases and the J gene lost 3 bases, with 13 bases spanning the gap. CDR3 in DNA: TGTGCCAGCTCACCAGTAGGGAAAAGGGACACTGAAGCTTTCTTT. As protein: CASSPVGKRDTEAFF.

This chain uses TRBV7-2 with TRBJ2-5, with 8 bases aligning to TRBD2. V was clipped by 5 bases and J by 5 bases; unmatched bases: 7. The CDR3 has 14 amino acids. CDR1 and CDR2 (germline): SGHTA, FQGNSA. CDR3 DNA sequence: TGTGCCAGCAGCACGGGCTTAGCGGGGGAGACCCAGTACTTC. Translation: CASSTGLAGETQYF.

The chain is built from TRBV18 and TRBJ2-1; TRBD1 aligns across 12 bases. The germline V gene has CDR1 KGHSH and CDR2 LQKENI. This CDR3 has 15 residues. V gave up 3 bases and J gave up 7 bases; unmatched junction bases: 4. CDR3 DNA sequence: TGTGCCAGCTCACCCGGGACAGGGGGCTGGAATGAGCAGTTCTTC. Encoded protein: CASSPGTGGWNEQFF. The whole variable domain, remainder taken from reference TRBV18 and TRBJ2-1, is NAGVMQNPRHLVRRRGQEARLRCSPMKGHSHVYWYRQLPEEGLKFMVYLQKENIIDESGMPKERFSAEFPKEGPSILRIQQVVRGDSAAYFCASSPGTGGWNEQFFGPGTRLTVL.

This clonotype was observed a single time. The rearrangement joins TRBV6-5 to TRBJ2-7; D not resolved. Trimming cost V 2 bases and J 0 bases, with 11 bases left between them. The CDR3 is 15 amino acids. CDR1 is MNHEY and CDR2 is SVGAGI in the germline V gene. The CDR3 nucleotides are TGTGCCAGCAGTTACGGGCTAACTAACTCCTACGAGCAGTACTTC. It specifies CASSYGLTNSYEQYF.

This chain uses TRBV28 with TRBJ2-2, with a tentative D call TRBD2 (6 bases). There are 15 residues in the CDR3. Germline lookup yields CDR1 MDHEN and CDR2 SYDVKM. The V end lost 5 bases, the J end lost 4 bases, and 14 bases lay between the germline ends. CDR3 in DNA: TGTGCCAGCAGTGTGGGGGGAGCTCCCACCGGGGAGCTGTTTTTT. Its protein is CASSVGGAPTGELFF.

In nucleotides, the CDR3 is TGCAGTGCGGCAAGCCGGGCTCGGGGAGGGCAGCCCCAGCATTTT. This sequence encodes CSAASRARGGQPQHF. This chain connects TRBV20-1 to TRBJ1-5; D gene uncertain. Germline CDR1 is DFQATT and CDR2 is SNEGSKA (reference sequence). The CDR3 consists of 15 residues. The V gene lost 6 bases and the J gene lost 7 bases, with 22 bases spanning the gap.

The table lists this clonotype with a few counts. The chain has TRBV27 and TRBJ2-7, with TRBD1 identical over 9 bases. CDR3 length: 13 residues. Germline V lookup: CDR1 MNHEY, CDR2 SMNVEV (reference sequence). J lost 6 bases, V lost 6 bases, and 6 bases had no gene match. The CDR3 protein is CASRGTGRGEQYF. CDR3 DNA: TGTGCCAGCAGAGGGACAGGGAGAGGCGAGCAGTACTTC.

The chain employs TRBV18 and TRBJ2-3; D is possibly TRBD2 (6 bases). The CDR3 runs to 16 residues. Between the trimmed V and J ends, which lost 2 bases and 2 bases, there was a span of 14 bases. The germline gives CDR1 KGHSH, CDR2 LQKENI. The CDR3 DNA reads TGTGCCAGCTCACCATGGCCCAAGCGGGTCACAGATACGCAGTATTTT. Translated: CASSPWPKRVTDTQYF.

Written as DNA, the CDR3 is TGTGCCACCGCACCCCGGGACAGGTCCCAGCCCCAGCATTTT. Amino acids: CATAPRDRSQPQHF. V usage is TRBV7-9 and J usage is TRBJ1-5, with 8 bases fitting TRBD1. The germline V gene has CDR1 SEHNR and CDR2 FQNEAQ (reference sequence). This CDR3 contains 14 residues. V was pared by 10 bases and J by 7 bases, with 12 bases of the junction left unmatched.

The gene calls are TRBV5-1 and TRBJ2-5; no firm D call. The ends were cut back, 0 bases at V and 3 bases at J, with 9 bases in the middle. Germline CDR1 and CDR2: SGHRS and YFSETQ. The CDR3 runs 14 residues. CDR3 DNA sequence: TGCGCCAGCAGCTTGGAGGCCGAGGAAGAGACCCAGTACTTC. This encodes CASSLEAEEETQYF.

The chain uses TRBV2 and TRBJ2-7; D possibly corresponds to TRBD1 (6 bases). Per the germline V gene, CDR1 is SNHLY and CDR2 is FYNNEI. Deletions cut 7 bases from V and 4 bases from J, with 17 bases between. The CDR3 totals 14 residues. The CDR3 nucleotides read TGTGCCAGCACCCGGACAGCGAGAGGGTACGAGCAGTACTTC. Encoded protein: CASTRTARGYEQYF.

The chain couples TRBV7-9 to TRBJ2-5; a weak D match, TRBD2 (5 bases). This CDR3 is 15 amino acids long. The germline V and J ends were trimmed by 4 bases and 2 bases, with 14 bases remaining between them. The germline gives CDR1 SEHNR, CDR2 FQNEAQ (reference sequence). This CDR3 is CASSSSRGKQETQYF. Written as DNA, the CDR3 is TGTGCCAGCAGCTCCTCCCGGGGAAAACAAGAGACCCAGTACTTC.

The genes are TRBV24-1 and TRBJ2-1; 8 nucleotides align to TRBD1. Germline lookup yields CDR1 KGHDR and CDR2 SFDVKD. Trimming cost V 7 bases and J 10 bases; bases outside gene matches: 5. This CDR3 spans 12 amino acids. Here the CDR3 reads CATRDRVDEQFF. CDR3 DNA: TGTGCCACCAGGGACAGGGTAGACGAGCAGTTCTTC.

There are a few counts of this clonotype. The rearrangement joins TRBV20-1 to TRBJ1-1; D is unclear. The CDR3 loop spans 12 amino acids. Trimming left V 3 bases short and J 8 bases short, with 13 bases between. Germline CDR1 is DFQATT and CDR2 is SNEGSKA (reference sequence). CDR3 nucleotide sequence: TGCAGTGCTAGCCCAAATGGGAGGGAAGCTTTCTTT. It codes for CSASPNGREAFF.

V is TRBV6-2 or TRBV6-3 and J is TRBJ1-3; D is perhaps TRBD1 (5 bases). With 8 bases removed from V and 2 bases from J, the gap between germline ends came to 13 bases. The CDR3 contains 14 residues. CDR1 is MNHEY and CDR2 is SVGEGT in the germline V gene. DNA for the CDR3: TGTGCCAGCTTCGCAGGGCCGACTGGAAACACCATATATTTT. Its protein product is CASFAGPTGNTIYF.

There are a few counts of this clonotype. The gene calls are TRBV28 and TRBJ1-1; the match to TRBD1 covers 9 bases. The germline V gene encodes CDR1 MDHEN and CDR2 SYDVKM. The trim removed 6 bases at V and 2 bases at J, leaving 1 base unmatched. This CDR3 region has 13 residues. The CDR3, as DNA: TGTGCCAGCAGGGACAGGGGTAACACTGAAGCTTTCTTT. Residues: CASRDRGNTEAFF.

The chain links TRBV28 to TRBJ2-2, with D hard to call. CDR1 is MDHEN and CDR2 is SYDVKM in the germline V gene. Trimming took 1 base from V and 3 from J, leaving 6 bases between them. This CDR3 is built from 14 residues. CDR3 region: CASSLFTYTGELFF. CDR3 DNA sequence: TGTGCCAGCAGTTTATTCACCTACACCGGGGAGCTGTTTTTT.

The chain combines TRBV14 with TRBJ2-5; D not certain. The germline V gene encodes CDR1 SGHDN and CDR2 FVKESK. The CDR3 spans 14 residues. V was cut by 0 bases and J by 5 bases, with 10 bases left in between. The CDR3 reads CASSQDKLPETQYF. CDR3 DNA sequence: TGTGCCAGCAGCCAAGATAAGCTTCCGGAGACCCAGTACTTC.

In its sample, this clonotype was seen once. One junction end disagrees with the germline gene, perhaps due to a read error. The V and J genes are TRBV11-1 and TRBJ1-6, with no clear D. Looked up from germline, CDR1 is SGHAT and CDR2 is FQDESV (reference sequence). CDR3 length: 16 residues. This CDR3 is CASSLAAGNNNSPLRF. As DNA, the CDR3 is TGTGCCAGCAGCTTGGCGGCTGGAAACAATAATTCACCCCTCCGCTTT. The full variable domain, completed using reference TRBV11-1 and TRBJ1-6, is EAEVAQSPRYKITEKSQAVAFWCDPISGHATLYWYRQILGQGPELLVQFQDESVVDDSQLPKDRFSAERLKGVDSTLKIQPAELGDSAMYLCASSLAAGNNNSPLRFGNGTRLTVT.

The genes are TRBV7-2 and TRBJ2-7; 11 nucleotides agree with TRBD1. V shed 5 bases and J 7 bases; nucleotides not matched to a gene: 1. Per germline, CDR1 SGHTA and CDR2 FQGNSA. The CDR3 spans 12 residues. Here the CDR3 reads CASSRDRGEQYF. The CDR3, as DNA: TGTGCCAGCAGCCGGGACAGGGGGGAGCAGTACTTC.

The table lists this clonotype with a few counts. The CDR3 loop is CASLHPARDGSYEQYF. CDR3 DNA sequence: TGTGCCAGCCTTCATCCCGCCCGGGACGGGTCTTACGAGCAGTACTTC. V and J are TRBV27 and TRBJ2-7; D assignment may be TRBD1 or TRBD2 (5 bases each). The V gene's germline CDR1 is MNHEY and CDR2 SMNVEV (reference sequence). The CDR3 is 16 amino acids. V lost 8 bases, J lost 4 bases, and 24 bases lay in between.